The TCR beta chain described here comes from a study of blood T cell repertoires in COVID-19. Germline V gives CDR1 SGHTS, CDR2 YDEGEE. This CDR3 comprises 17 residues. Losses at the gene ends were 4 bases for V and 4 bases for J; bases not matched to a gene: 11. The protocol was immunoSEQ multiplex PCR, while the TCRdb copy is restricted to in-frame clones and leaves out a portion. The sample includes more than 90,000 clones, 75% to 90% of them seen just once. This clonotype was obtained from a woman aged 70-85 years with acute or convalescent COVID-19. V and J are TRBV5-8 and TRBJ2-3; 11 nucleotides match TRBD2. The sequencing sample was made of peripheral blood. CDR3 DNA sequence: TGTGCCAGCAGCCTCCTGACTAGCGGGATAAGTCCAGATACGCAGTATTTT. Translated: CASSLLTSGISPDTQYF.